Listed below are T cell receptor beta chains from one sample, sequenced in a study of T cells in localized non-small cell lung cancer. Sequencing was performed with immunoSEQ multiplex PCR; in TCRdb, only in-frame clones are kept and a portion is missing. Of around 2,000 clones in the sample, 35% to 40% were seen once. This sample comprised lung tumor tissue, obtained before any cancer treatment. These receptors were obtained from a female donor aged 60 or older with stage I lung adenocarcinoma. The CDR3 runs from the conserved cysteine through the conserved F or W. Fields, in order: clone size, V gene, J gene, CDR3 length, D gene, CDR3 protein, CDR3 DNA. The D gene is left open where the match is weak. Size is omitted from some rows. Given values are once, few, many or a class for expanded clones.

>NA|TRBV1|TRBJ2-7|17|NA
CASSQVGMGRATWEQYF
TGCGCCAGCAGCCAAGTGGGGATGGGGAGGGCCACTTGGGAGCAGTACTTC
>NA|TRBV7-1|TRBJ1-1|13|NA
CASRPDTSPEAFF
TGTGCCAGCAGGCCCGACACTTCTCCTGAAGCTTTCTTT
>NA|TRBV19|TRBJ2-3|15|NA
CASSMTGEKGDTQYF
TGTGCCAGTAGTATGACGGGCGAAAAAGGGGATACGCAGTATTTT
>NA|TRBV25-1|TRBJ2-3|13|NA
CASRRQGIPSQYF
TGTGCCAGCAGGCGTCAGGGGATACCTTCGCAGTATTTT
>NA|TRBV15|TRBJ2-5|14|TRBD2
CATSRGGPDETQYF
TGTGCCACCAGCCGCGGGGGGCCGGACGAGACCCAGTACTTC
>few|TRBV9|TRBJ2-2|13|NA
CASSVGNTGELFF
TGTGCCAGCAGCGTGGGGAACACCGGGGAGCTGTTTTTT
>few|TRBV9|TRBJ2-5|14|TRBD2
CASSLGGRRETQYF
TGTGCCAGCAGTTTAGGCGGGAGGAGAGAGACCCAGTACTTC
>large|TRBV6-8|TRBJ2-6|18|TRBD1
CAIREGGQGMAGANVLTF
TGTGCCATCAGAGAAGGGGGACAGGGGATGGCTGGGGCCAACGTCCTGACTTTC
>few|TRBV9|TRBJ1-1|15|TRBD1
CASSTGPGQGDEAFF
TGTGCCAGCAGCACCGGACCGGGACAGGGCGATGAAGCTTTCTTT
>NA|TRBV7-5|TRBJ1-4|15|NA
CASSLRASTNEKLFF
TGTGCCAGCAGCTTAAGGGCTTCAACTAATGAAAAACTGTTTTTT
>large|TRBV29-1|TRBJ1-1|13|TRBD1
CSAWDRMNTEAFF
TGCAGCGCTTGGGACAGGATGAACACTGAAGCTTTCTTT
>NA|TRBV28|TRBJ2-1|16|TRBD2
CASSTLAGGFYNEQFF
TGTGCCAGCAGTACCCTGGCGGGAGGATTCTACAATGAGCAGTTCTTC
>few|TRBV9|TRBJ2-2|16|TRBD2
CASSETSGRVPGELFF
TGTGCCAGCAGCGAGACTAGCGGGAGGGTCCCCGGGGAGCTGTTTTTT
>few|TRBV6-8|TRBJ1-1|14|TRBD1
CAIREGTVNTEAFF
TGTGCCATCAGAGAAGGGACAGTGAACACTGAAGCTTTCTTT
>once|TRBV15|TRBJ2-3|17|TRBD2
CATSRGSSGTDRDTQYF
TGTGCCACCAGCAGGGGCTCTAGCGGGACGGATAGGGATACGCAGTATTTT
>NA|TRBV18|TRBJ2-2|16|NA
CASSPPRGSNTGELFF
TGTGCCAGCTCACCACCGAGAGGTTCGAACACCGGGGAGCTGTTTTTT
>few|TRBV15|TRBJ1-1|15|TRBD1
CATSDTGGADTEAFF
TGTGCCACCAGCGACACAGGGGGCGCGGACACTGAAGCTTTCTTT
>NA|TRBV6-8|TRBJ2-5|12|NA
CASTAHKETQYF
TGTGCCAGCACCGCACACAAAGAGACCCAGTACTTC
>NA|TRBV5-1|TRBJ2-5|15|NA
CASSFGTISQETQYF
TGCGCCAGCAGCTTCGGGACGATCTCCCAAGAGACCCAGTACTTC
>NA|TRBV6-8|TRBJ1-2|14|NA
CASIQSRQDYGYTF
TGTGCCAGCATTCAATCTCGACAGGACTATGGCTACACCTTC
>NA|TRBV29-1|TRBJ2-6|14|NA
CSVDRVPGANVLTF
TGCAGCGTTGACAGGGTCCCTGGGGCCAACGTCCTGACTTTC
>NA|TRBV18|TRBJ2-4|18|TRBD2
CASSPPDFLAGDRNIQYF
TGTGCCAGCTCACCACCGGATTTCTTAGCGGGAGATCGGAACATTCAGTACTTC
>NA|TRBV18|TRBJ2-1|14|NA
CASSALPLGDEQFF
TGTGCCAGCTCCGCCCTGCCTCTAGGGGATGAGCAGTTCTTC
>NA|TRBV28|TRBJ2-3|14|NA
CASTVPTRTDTQYF
TGTGCCAGCACGGTCCCCACCCGGACAGATACGCAGTATTTT
>NA|TRBV5-1|TRBJ1-2|15|NA
CASTITGPSSYGYTF
TGCGCCAGCACAATAACAGGGCCCTCATCCTATGGCTACACCTTC
>once|TRBV28|TRBJ1-1|13|NA
CASSLEAGTEAFF
TGTGCCAGCAGTTTGGAGGCAGGCACTGAAGCTTTCTTT
>NA|TRBV28|TRBJ2-3|19|NA
CASSLYLGVGEMSTDTQYF
TGTGCCAGCAGTTTATACCTCGGAGTGGGGGAAATGAGCACAGATACGCAGTATTTT
>NA|TRBV28|TRBJ1-2|14|NA
CASSLSRVGSGYTF
TGTGCCAGCAGTTTATCCAGGGTTGGCTCCGGCTACACCTTC
>few|TRBV6-8|TRBJ1-4|15|TRBD1
CAISGTGTGNEKLFF
TGTGCCATCAGTGGGACCGGGACAGGAAATGAAAAACTGTTTTTT
>few|TRBV15|TRBJ2-1|14|TRBD1
CATTRQGEHNEQFF
TGTGCCACCACAAGACAGGGGGAACACAATGAGCAGTTCTTC
>NA|TRBV29-1|TRBJ2-5|12|NA
CSVGNLRETQYF
TGCAGCGTTGGTAATCTGCGAGAGACCCAGTACTTC
>NA|TRBV9|TRBJ2-3|16|NA
CASSTRAALSTDTQYF
TGTGCCAGCAGCACTCGCGCTGCCCTAAGCACAGATACGCAGTATTTT
>few|TRBV29-1|TRBJ2-3|16|NA
CSVEEWWGMGKDTQYF
TGCAGCGTTGAAGAGTGGTGGGGAATGGGTAAAGATACGCAGTATTTT
>NA|TRBV2|TRBJ2-2|13|NA
CASSGEVPGELFF
TGTGCCAGCAGTGGGGAAGTGCCCGGGGAGCTGTTTTTT
>medium-sized|TRBV6-8|TRBJ2-1|14|NA
CASSYSRWGWDQFF
TGTGCCAGCAGTTACTCGAGATGGGGATGGGACCAGTTCTTC
>NA|TRBV30|TRBJ2-7|14|TRBD2
CAWSVASGAYEQYF
TGTGCCTGGAGTGTTGCTAGCGGGGCCTACGAGCAGTACTTC
>few|TRBV28|TRBJ2-1|12|NA
CASNAGNYEQFF
TGTGCCAGCAACGCGGGAAATTATGAGCAGTTCTTC
>few|TRBV2|TRBJ1-4|15|TRBD1
CASKGQGPTNEKLFF
TGTGCCAGCAAGGGACAGGGGCCTACTAATGAAAAACTGTTTTTT
>few|TRBV7-4|TRBJ1-1|13|NA
CASSDNVRAEAFF
TGTGCCAGCAGCGATAACGTTAGGGCTGAAGCTTTCTTT
>NA|TRBV14|TRBJ2-1|13|NA
CASSQPVHNEQFF
TGTGCCAGCAGCCAACCCGTCCACAATGAGCAGTTCTTC
>few|TRBV6-8|TRBJ2-5|15|TRBD2
CASSRDIAGEETQYF
TGTGCCAGCAGCCGAGATATAGCGGGAGAGGAGACCCAGTACTTC
>NA|TRBV19|TRBJ2-1|12|NA
CASNSLLGEQFF
TGTGCCAGTAATAGTTTGCTCGGTGAGCAGTTCTTC
>NA|TRBV5-1|TRBJ2-3|15|TRBD1
CASSFTGGPVDTQYF
TGCGCCAGCAGCTTTACAGGGGGTCCGGTGGATACGCAGTATTTT
>NA|TRBV28|TRBJ1-1|16|NA
CAILLGEGRGVTEAFF
TGTGCCATCCTCTTAGGGGAGGGGAGGGGAGTCACTGAAGCTTTCTTT
>few|TRBV6-1|TRBJ1-5|16|NA
CASSEALLGKNQPQHF
TGTGCCAGCAGTGAAGCGCTTCTGGGAAAAAATCAGCCCCAGCATTTT
>NA|TRBV29-1|TRBJ2-3|16|NA
CSVLGSSVTSTDTQYF
TGCAGCGTTTTGGGCTCTAGCGTCACTAGCACAGATACGCAGTATTTT
>NA|TRBV12-5|TRBJ1-2|15|NA
CASGPSGRAGYGYTF
TGTGCTAGTGGTCCAAGCGGCAGGGCGGGGTATGGCTACACCTTC
>NA|TRBV28|TRBJ2-5|14|NA
CASSPPGAWETQYF
TGTGCCAGCAGCCCCCCCGGGGCCTGGGAGACCCAGTACTTC
>once|TRBV28|TRBJ2-6|18|NA
CASSLRWGEWGGANVLTF
TGTGCCAGCAGTTTAAGATGGGGCGAATGGGGTGGGGCCAACGTCCTGACTTTC
>NA|TRBV9|TRBJ2-3|14|NA
CASSVGRGTDTQYF
TGTGCCAGCAGCGTAGGACGCGGCACAGATACGCAGTATTTT
>few|TRBV11-3|TRBJ1-2|15|NA
CASSLGEGPNYGYTF
TGTGCCAGCAGCTTAGGGGAGGGGCCTAACTATGGCTACACCTTC
>NA|TRBV10-2|TRBJ2-5|12|NA
CASSGAGETQYF
TGCGCCAGCAGTGGAGCGGGAGAGACCCAGTACTTC